The present T cell receptor beta chain was sequenced within a study of shared clonotypes between healthy human individuals. This CDR3 region has 12 residues. Germline CDR1 is MNHEY and CDR2 is SVGAGI. V was cut by 7 bases and J by 4 bases, with 11 bases left in between. Researchers reported that CD8 memory united CD45RO+ cells with CCR7-negative CD45RA+ TemRA cells. This table comes from immunoSEQ multiplex PCR, and its TCRdb copy is limited to in-frame clones, with some not included. The data show roughly 400,000 clones, with just over 95% seen just once and around 0.29% held by the top ten. The genes are TRBV6-5 and TRBJ2-7; D gene unclear. Sequencing was performed on memory CD8+ T cells sorted from blood. Described subset: CD45RO+ cells pooled with CCR7-negative TemRA cells. The source of this sequence is a man aged 30 to 45 in good health. CDR3 sequence: CASTNRRYEQYF. In DNA form, the CDR3 reads TGTGCCAGCACTAATAGAAGGTACGAGCAGTACTTC.